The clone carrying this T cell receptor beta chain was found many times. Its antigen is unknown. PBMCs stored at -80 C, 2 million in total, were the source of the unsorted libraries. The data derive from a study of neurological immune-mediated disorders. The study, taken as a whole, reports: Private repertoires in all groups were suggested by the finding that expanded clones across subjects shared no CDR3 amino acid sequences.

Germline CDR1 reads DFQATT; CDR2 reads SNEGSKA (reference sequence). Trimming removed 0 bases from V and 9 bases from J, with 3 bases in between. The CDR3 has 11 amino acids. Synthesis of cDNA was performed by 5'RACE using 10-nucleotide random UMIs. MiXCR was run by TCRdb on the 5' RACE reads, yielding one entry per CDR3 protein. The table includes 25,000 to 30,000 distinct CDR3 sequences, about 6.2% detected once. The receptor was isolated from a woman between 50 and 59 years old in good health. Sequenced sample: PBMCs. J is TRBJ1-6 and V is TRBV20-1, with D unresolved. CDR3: CSARDPSPLHF. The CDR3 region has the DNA TGCAGTGCTAGAGATCCTTCACCCCTCCACTTT.